This T cell receptor beta chain came from a study of metastatic and nonmetastatic thyroid tumors. Study overall: Across peripheral blood and tumor or nodule tissue samples taken from malignant and benign thyroid patients, the repertoires were compared with one another. Study outcomes and limitations: Significantly higher TCR beta diversity was reportedly seen in malignant thyroid tumors than benign nodules, in blood and tumor.

Worth noting for this clone: The antigen remains undetermined.

Study processing details: What underpinned the distant-metastasis classifier for papillary thyroid cancer was the set of CDR3 differences across clinicopathological groups. From the PCR reads, TCRdb re-called clones with MiXCR. TCRdb assigned the V and J calls; the authors' analysis was not used. The data hold fewer than 40,000 clones, with about 25% observed a single time. The CDR3 covers 14 residues. With 3 bases removed from V and 4 bases from J, the gap between germline ends came to 12 bases. Germline lookup yields CDR1 GTSNPN and CDR2 SVGIG (reference sequence). No patient received treatment before thyroid surgery.

The rearrangement uses TRBV30 and TRBJ1-4; no clear D gene. This TCR was recovered from a female donor with papillary thyroid cancer or a benign thyroid nodule (not recorded which). Some clones in this sample may be carry-over from other donors' samples. Sample: blood. The CDR3 loop is CAWSENLDNEKLFF. Written as DNA, the CDR3 is TGTGCCTGGAGCGAAAACCTTGATAATGAAAAACTGTTTTTT. The whole variable domain, filled in from reference TRBV30 and TRBJ1-4, reads SQTIHQWPATLVQPVGSPLSLECTVEGTSNPNLYWYRQAAGRGLQLLFYSVGIGQISSEVPQNLSASRPQDRQFILSSKKLLLSDSGFYLCAWSENLDNEKLFFGSGTQLSVL.